Following are 20 T cell receptor beta chains from one sample sequenced in a study of breast tumors, draining lymph nodes, adjacent tissues. Axillary draining lymph nodes of breast cancer patients supplied the node samples. TCRdb re-analysed the multiplex PCR reads in MiXCR, keeping a single row per CDR3 protein. Among 100,000 to 150,000 distinct CDR3 sequences listed, 20% to 25% were seen once. Sequenced material: axillary lymph node tissue. The source is a female donor with breast cancer. Some clones in this sample may be carry-over from other donors' samples.

This clonotype was counted many times. The V and J genes are TRBV6-5 and TRBJ2-5; TRBD2 agrees at 9 bases. The germline gives CDR1 MNHEY, CDR2 SVGAGI. With 6 bases clipped from V and 5 bases from J, the junction kept 7 bases outside the gene matches. The CDR3 has 14 residues. The CDR3 reads CASSLLAGGETQYF. As DNA, the CDR3 is TGTGCCAGCAGCTTACTCGCGGGAGGGGAGACCCAGTACTTC.

This clonotype was seen ten or more times. V and J are TRBV5-6 and TRBJ2-7; D perhaps matches TRBD1 (5 bases). There are 13 residues in the CDR3. The V gene lost 1 base and the J gene lost 6 bases, with 11 bases spanning the gap. Germline V lookup: CDR1 SGHDT, CDR2 YYEEEE. For the CDR3, the DNA is TGTGCCAGCAGCTTGAGCAGGGCTCGCGAGCAGTACTTC. It yields the protein CASSLSRAREQYF.

This clonotype has a handful of counts. The V call is TRBV10-3, the J call TRBJ1-4; the D is unclear. Germline V gene sequence: CDR1 ENHRY, CDR2 SYGVKD. The V and J ends lost 6 bases and 0 bases respectively, with 11 bases between them. This CDR3 contains 15 residues. The CDR3 loop reads CAIRAGAATNEKLFF. Here the CDR3 DNA reads TGTGCCATCAGGGCAGGCGCCGCAACTAATGAAAAACTGTTTTTT.

In its sample, this clonotype was seen many times. The chain has TRBV5-8 and TRBJ2-7; D is undetermined. Germline assignment: CDR1 SGHTS and CDR2 YDEGEE. Trimming shortened V by 4 bases and J by 6 bases, and 8 bases separated the two germline ends. This CDR3 region has 11 residues. In DNA form, the CDR3 reads TGTGCCAGCAGCACCTCCACCGAGCAGTACTTC. Amino acid sequence: CASSTSTEQYF.

This clonotype was recorded many times. The chain recombines TRBV12-3 or TRBV12-4 with TRBJ2-2, with 13 bases fitting TRBD2. The length of the CDR3 is 18 residues. The J segment lost 4 bases and the V segment lost 5 bases, leaving 10 bases of the junction unmatched. The CDR3 here is CASSNGLAGEPGTGELFF. CDR3 nucleotides: TGTGCCAGCAGTAATGGACTAGCGGGAGAACCGGGCACCGGGGAGCTGTTTTTT.

This clonotype was found many times. The gene calls are TRBV20-1 and TRBJ2-5; 8 nucleotides align to TRBD2. This CDR3 spans 13 amino acids. Germline V gives CDR1 DFQATT, CDR2 SNEGSKA (reference sequence). Germline trimming cut 4 bases from V and 2 bases from J; bases unmatched to any gene: 3. CDR3 sequence: CSANGRVQETQYF. CDR3 nucleotides: TGCAGTGCTAACGGGAGGGTACAAGAGACCCAGTACTTC.

This clonotype was picked up many times. V and J are TRBV20-1 and TRBJ2-1; 8 nucleotides align to TRBD1. Germline CDR1 and CDR2: DFQATT and SNEGSKA (reference sequence). V lost 3 bases and J lost 7; bases outside the gene matches: 14. The CDR3 contains 16 residues. CDR3 residues: CSARESGQGRLNEQFF. CDR3 bases: TGCAGTGCTAGGGAGAGCGGACAGGGACGTTTGAATGAGCAGTTCTTC.

In this sample, this clonotype turned up many times. This sequence joins TRBV19 and TRBJ1-2; tentative D call: TRBD1 (5 bases). This CDR3 has 13 residues. Germline loops: CDR1 LNHDA, CDR2 SQIVND (reference sequence). V gave up 8 bases and J gave up 0 bases, with 10 bases separating them. CDR3 residues: CASQQDPNYGYTF. As DNA, the CDR3 is TGTGCCAGTCAACAGGATCCTAACTATGGCTACACCTTC.

This clonotype was observed many times. The genes are TRBV5-1 and TRBJ1-6, with 8 bases fitting TRBD1. Germline V CDR1 and CDR2: SGHRS, YFSETQ. The V segment lost 3 bases and the J segment 10 bases; nucleotides outside the gene matches: 6. The CDR3 is 14 amino acids. CDR3 DNA: TGCGCCAGCAGCTACGGACAGGGAGGGTCACCCCTCCACTTT. Protein sequence: CASSYGQGGSPLHF.

This clonotype was found many times. The J gene is TRBJ2-7, the V gene TRBV10-3; 9 nucleotides align to TRBD1. The CDR3 is 15 amino acids. Germline loops: CDR1 ENHRY, CDR2 SYGVKD. With V trimmed by 3 bases and J by 1 base, 4 bases remained unmatched. The CDR3 bases are TGTGCCATCAGTGAAGGTGGACAGGGGTCCTACGAGCAGTACTTC. Amino acids: CAISEGGQGSYEQYF.

Ten or more counts support this clonotype. The chain employs TRBV5-1 and TRBJ2-7, with 8 bases that match TRBD1. Germline lookup yields CDR1 SGHRS and CDR2 YFSETQ. The CDR3 length is 16 residues. V lost 8 bases and J lost 3; bases outside the gene matches: 16. The CDR3: CASRSGQGAGDYEQYF. CDR3 nucleotides: TGCGCCAGTAGATCTGGGCAGGGGGCTGGGGACTACGAGCAGTACTTC.

The table lists this clonotype with a few counts. J is TRBJ2-7 and V is TRBV20-1, with TRBD1 matching over 11 bases. Trimming at V came to 4 bases and at J to 0 bases, leaving 2 bases not matched to a gene. Per the germline V gene, CDR1 is DFQATT and CDR2 is SNEGSKA (reference sequence). The CDR3 sequence is 14 residues long. CDR3 DNA sequence: TGCAGTGCTAAGGGACAGGGGGACTCCTACGAGCAGTACTTC. Residues: CSAKGQGDSYEQYF.

This clonotype was counted at least ten times. The J gene is TRBJ2-1, the V gene TRBV11-2; D tentatively reads TRBD1 or TRBD2 (5 bases each). The CDR3 is 15 amino acids. CDR1 is SGHAT, CDR2 FQNNGV, per germline. Trimming took 5 bases from V and 0 from J, leaving 11 bases between them. DNA of the CDR3: TGTGCCAGCAGCCTGAGGGACCCCTCCTACAATGAGCAGTTCTTC. Protein: CASSLRDPSYNEQFF. Full variable domain (outside the CDR3, taken from reference TRBV11-2 and TRBJ2-1): EAGVAQSPRYKIIEKRQSVAFWCNPISGHATLYWYQQILGQGPKLLIQFQNNGVVDDSQLPKDRFSAERLKGVDSTLKIQPAKLEDSAVYLCASSLRDPSYNEQFFGPGTRLTVL.

The table lists this clonotype with many counts. This sequence joins TRBV6-1 and TRBJ1-6; D unresolved. The CDR3 runs to 15 residues. Per germline, CDR1 MNHNS and CDR2 SASEGT. The germline V and J ends were trimmed by 1 base and 5 bases, with 9 bases remaining between them. CDR3 sequence: CASSEDWANNSPLHF. The CDR3 nucleotides are TGTGCCAGCAGTGAAGACTGGGCAAATAATTCACCCCTCCACTTT.

This clonotype was counted many times. The J gene is TRBJ2-3, the V gene TRBV20-1; 9 nucleotides agree with TRBD2. V lost 1 base, J lost 8 bases, and 13 bases stayed unmatched. Germline lookup yields CDR1 DFQATT and CDR2 SNEGSKA (reference sequence). The CDR3 is 16 residues long. CDR3 bases: TGCAGTGCTAGAGTTGAAGGGGGGACTAGCCTGGGTACGCAGTATTTT. Its protein product is CSARVEGGTSLGTQYF.

Remarks on this clonotype: Germline and junction disagree at one end, which may indicate a read error. The CDR3 region has the DNA TGTGCCACCAGCAGAGATTTGTCCCTAGCGGCCTACCAGGAGACCCAGTACTTC. This encodes CATSRDLSLAAYQETQYF. The chain uses TRBV15 and TRBJ2-5; 7 nucleotides match TRBD2. The germline V gene has CDR1 LNHNV and CDR2 YYDKDF (reference sequence). The CDR3 loop spans 18 amino acids.

J is TRBJ2-7 and V is TRBV13, with 9 bases fitting TRBD1. The CDR3 totals 14 residues. V gave up 4 bases and J gave up 5 bases; unmatched junction bases: 6. The germline V gene has CDR1 PRHDT and CDR2 FYEKMQ (reference sequence). CDR3 nucleotides: TGTGCCAGCAGCTCCTACGGACAGGGGAACGAGCAGTACTTC. It translates to CASSSYGQGNEQYF.

This clonotype occurred many times. The chain joins TRBV20-1 to TRBJ2-1, with TRBD1 matching 8 bases. Germline values: CDR1 DFQATT, CDR2 SNEGSKA (reference sequence). V was clipped by 3 bases and J by 7 bases; unmatched bases: 5. The length of the CDR3 is 13 residues. CDR3 in DNA: TGCAGTGCTAGCTTGGACAGGGTGAATGAGCAGTTCTTC. It is translated as CSASLDRVNEQFF.

There are many counts of this clonotype. The V call is TRBV28, the J call TRBJ1-2; D not certain. Trimming took off 4 bases at V and 0 bases at J, with 9 bases between the two ends. There are 14 residues in the CDR3. Per the germline V gene, CDR1 is MDHEN and CDR2 is SYDVKM. The chain's CDR3 is CASSWAQTNYGYTF. CDR3 DNA sequence: TGTGCCAGCAGTTGGGCGCAGACTAACTATGGCTACACCTTC.

This clonotype was seen many times. This chain links TRBV9 with TRBJ2-7; D might be TRBD1 or TRBD2, each matching 5 bases. Germline-derived CDR1 and CDR2 are SGDLS and YYNGEE. Trimming pared 0 bases from V and 4 bases from J, leaving 17 bases between. CDR3 length: 16 amino acids. DNA for the CDR3: TGTGCCAGCAGCGTAGTTGTTCGGGGTTCAGGGTACGAGCAGTACTTC. It translates to CASSVVVRGSGYEQYF.